The T cell receptor (beta chain) under discussion was sequenced for a study of molecular identifiers for immune sequencing clone quantification. Whole-study context: Replicate runs used RNA from roughly 20,000 or 100,000 naive CD8 cells, which was split five ways into aliquots, and four of those aliquots were then sequenced. Regarding the study as a whole: Jurkat TCR RNA spiked in from one cell could reportedly be detected among about a million naive cells.

Making the bulk TCR libraries relied on previously described methods and listed TCR primers. TCRdb independently ran MiXCR on the PCR reads; one entry per CDR3 protein. The profile shows more than 450,000 distinct CDR3 sequences, about a fifth of them singletons. This clonotype was picked up a small number of times. As yet, its antigen is unknown. CDR1 and CDR2 from the germline V gene are SGDLS and YYNGEE. J was trimmed by 4 bases and V by 3 bases; bases with no gene match: 3. CDR3 length equals 14 residues. A CD8+CD4-CCR7+CD45RA+ gate was used to sort naive CD8 T cells. The sample consisted of naive CD8+ T cells from blood, with Jurkat cell RNA spiked in. The subset denotes: FACS-sorted CD8+CD4-CCR7+CD45RA+ naive T cells. The J gene is TRBJ2-3, the V gene TRBV9; 9 bases line up with TRBD2. This TCR was recovered from a human donor in good health. Some libraries in this study had Jurkat cell RNA spiked in. The CDR3 sequence is CASSARTSADTQYF. The DNA for the CDR3 is TGTGCCAGCAGCGCCCGGACTAGCGCAGATACGCAGTATTTT. The full variable domain, with the rest looked up from reference TRBV9 and TRBJ2-3, is DSGVTQTPKHLITATGQRVTLRCSPRSGDLSVYWYQQSLDQGLQFLIQYYNGEERAKGNILERFSAQQFPDLHSELNLSSLELGDSALYFCASSARTSADTQYFGPGTRLTVL.